Presented here are 9 T cell receptor beta chains from one specimen sequenced in a study of beta chain features in type 1 diabetes (dated by TCRdb to the late 2010s). These receptors are not linked to any known antigen. The investigation overall reported the following: In all four CD4+ subsets, TCRB CDR3 length was moderately but significantly shorter in type 1 diabetes patients.

Library creation used the immunoSEQ multiplex PCR assay. All of the isolated RNA was reverse transcribed with the High Capacity cDNA Reverse Transcription Kit, so expressed TCRB transcripts were sequenced. In its TCRdb copy, this immuneACCESS table keeps in-frame sequences only and misses some clones. Where compared with another copy, unresolved V genes explain less than half of these, and the others have no known cause. This sample holds over 600,000 clones; around an eighth were observed only once. The leading ten clones occupy around 0.12% of the sample. The sample taken for sequencing was naive CD4+ T cells from blood. The sample's cell subset or site label is to be understood as: true naive CD4+ T cells. These receptors were taken from a man aged 25 to 40 with type 1 diabetes.

The chain recombines TRBV29-1 with TRBJ1-2; D possibly corresponds to TRBD1 (5 bases). With 4 bases removed from V and 3 bases from J, the gap between germline ends came to 12 bases. Germline V gene data show CDR1 as SQVTM and CDR2 as ANQGSEA. The CDR3 spans 13 residues. CDR3: CSVASGTDYGYTF. CDR3 sequence (DNA): TGCAGCGTTGCCAGTGGGACCGACTATGGCTACACCTTC.

The chain couples TRBV9 to TRBJ1-1, with D maybe TRBD1 (5 bases). The CDR3 loop spans 14 amino acids. Deletions cut 4 bases from V and 1 base from J, with 11 bases between. Germline CDR1 is SGDLS and CDR2 is YYNGEE. The DNA for the CDR3 is TGTGCCAGCAGCCCGGGACCGCAGAACACTGAAGCTTTCTTT. It encodes CASSPGPQNTEAFF.

This clone was counted between two and nine times. A much more abundant neighbour one base away suggests this may be a read error. The chain uses TRBV28 and TRBJ2-6, with D unresolved. Germline CDR1 MDHEN, CDR2 SYDVKM. The CDR3 extends over 13 amino acids. V was shortened by 5 bases and J by 0 bases, with 2 bases between the two germline ends. CDR3 protein: CASSDSGANVLTF. In DNA, the CDR3 is TGTGCCAGCAGTGACTCTGGGGCCAACGTCCTGACTTTC. The whole variable domain, remainder taken from reference TRBV28 and TRBJ2-6, is DVKVTQSSRYLVKRTGEKVFLECVQDMDHENMFWYRQDPGLGLRLIYFSYDVKMKEKGDIPEGYSVSREKKERFSLILESASTNQTSMYLCASSDSGANVLTFGAGSRLTVL.

This clone was seen a few times. The rearrangement joins TRBV5-1 to TRBJ2-5; D is undetermined. The V gene's germline CDR1 is SGHRS and CDR2 YFSETQ. This CDR3 contains 15 residues. Trimming left V 5 bases short and J 5 bases short, with 19 bases between. The CDR3 sequence is CASSYDQKFGETQYF. The CDR3 DNA reads as TGCGCCAGCAGTTATGACCAAAAGTTTGGGGAGACCCAGTACTTC.

A few counts support this clone. CDR3 nucleotide sequence: TGTGCCAGCAGCTTAGGTGGACGCCGAGGGACAGATACGCAGTATTTT. Translation gives CASSLGGRRGTDTQYF. This chain uses TRBV7-8 with TRBJ2-3, with D perhaps TRBD2 (5 bases). The ends were cut back, 1 base at V and 3 bases at J, with 14 bases in the middle. Germline CDR1 reads SGHVS; CDR2 reads FQNEAQ. The CDR3 has 16 amino acids.

The chain recombines TRBV7-6 with TRBJ1-6; unclear D gene. CDR1 and CDR2 (germline): SGHVS, FNYEAQ. V was pared by 3 bases and J by 7 bases, with 10 bases between. This CDR3 is 14 amino acids long. The CDR3 spells CASSFDGENSPLHF. CDR3 in DNA: TGTGCCAGCAGCTTCGACGGGGAGAATTCACCCCTCCACTTT. The full variable domain, with the rest looked up from reference TRBV7-6 and TRBJ1-6, is GAGVSQSPRYKVTKRGQDVALRCDPISGHVSLYWYRQALGQGPEFLTYFNYEAQQDKSGLPNDRFSAERPEGSISTLTIQRTEQRDSAMYRCASSFDGENSPLHFGNGTRLTVT.

This clone was seen only a few times. The gene calls are TRBV7-2 and TRBJ2-7, with D perhaps being TRBD1 or TRBD2 (6 bases each). Germline CDR1 is SGHTA and CDR2 is FQGNSA. The CDR3 is 15 residues long. Trimming removed 4 bases from V and 2 bases from J, with 15 bases in between. CDR3 loop: CASSSRGSGAYEQYF. CDR3 coding DNA: TGTGCCAGCAGCTCCAGGGGATCGGGGGCCTACGAGCAGTACTTC.

This clone was counted only a few times. The V gene is TRBV19, the J gene TRBJ2-7; 8 nucleotides agree with TRBD2. The ends lost 4 bases at V and 0 bases at J; junction bases unmatched: 8. Germline assignment: CDR1 LNHDA and CDR2 SQIVND (reference sequence). The CDR3 covers 16 residues. CDR3: CASSRRLGGDSYEQYF. The CDR3 DNA reads as TGTGCCAGTAGTAGGAGGCTCGGGGGGGACTCCTACGAGCAGTACTTC.

This clone turned up a few times. The chain is built from TRBV2 and TRBJ1-4, with 11 bases matching TRBD1. V lost 8 bases, J lost 8 bases, and 7 bases stayed unmatched. Germline CDR1 is SNHLY and CDR2 is FYNNEI. The CDR3 runs 14 residues. CDR3 in amino acids: CASGGQGAGEKLFF. As DNA, the CDR3 is TGTGCCAGCGGTGGACAGGGGGCCGGGGAAAAACTGTTTTTT. The full variable domain, in which reference TRBV2 and TRBJ1-4 provide the parts outside the CDR3, is EPEVTQTPSHQVTQMGQEVILRCVPISNHLYFYWYRQILGQKVEFLVSFYNNEISEKSEIFDDQFSVERPDGSNFTLKIRSTKLEDSAMYFCASGGQGAGEKLFFGSGTQLSVL.